This TCR beta chain was sequenced during a study of blood T cell repertoires in COVID-19. The V gene end was trimmed by 5 bases and the J gene end by 4 bases; junction bases not matched to a gene: 5. There are 14 residues in the CDR3. In germline, CDR1 is LNHDA, CDR2 SQIVND (reference sequence). Authors' processing steps: The assay estimated nucleated cells by amplifying reference gene primers. Profiling relied on immunoSEQ multiplex PCR, and the TCRdb table lists in-frame clones only, not all of them. Clone size and the V and J calls come from that table; the DNA yielded D and trimming. In the table there are some 150,000 clones, about 89% of which are singletons.

This TCR derives from a man between 70 and 80 years old with acute or convalescent COVID-19. This chain joins TRBV19 and TRBJ1-3; TRBD1 matches at 7 bases. Sequenced material: peripheral blood. The CDR3 DNA reads TGTGCCAGTAGTCCCGTGGACAGGGGAAACACCATATATTTT. It translates to CASSPVDRGNTIYF.